The rows below give T cell receptor beta chains drawn from one sample of a study of blood T cell repertoires in COVID-19. Produced via immunoSEQ multiplex PCR; TCRdb's table is partial and in-frame only. Among 200,000 to 250,000 clones listed, about 91% were seen once. Sequenced material: peripheral blood. The receptors originated from a man in his thirties or forties with acute or convalescent COVID-19. CDR3s include the opening cysteine and the closing phenylalanine or tryptophan. The order of the fields is J gene, clone size, V gene, D gene, CDR3 DNA, CDR3 protein. The D gene is left open where the match is weak. Only part of the rows carry a size: once, few, many, or a class if the clone is expanded.

>TRBJ1-3|.|TRBV28|TRBD1
TGTGCCAGCAGATTTGGGACAGGGGGCGGTCTGGCTGGAAACACCATATATTTT
CASRFGTGGGLAGNTIYF
>TRBJ2-7|.|TRBV12-5|.
TGTGCTAGTGGTTTGGGACAGGCTACCTACGAGCAGTACTTC
CASGLGQATYEQYF
>TRBJ2-2|.|TRBV27|.
TGTGCCAGCACTTACGGTTACACCGGGGAGCTGTTTTTT
CASTYGYTGELFF
>TRBJ2-2|once|TRBV4-1|TRBD2
TGCGCCAGCAAGCCCCATATAGCGGGAGGGCCCGGCACCGGGGAGCTGTTTTTT
CASKPHIAGGPGTGELFF
>TRBJ1-2|.|TRBV6-5|.
TGTGCCGGAACAGAATATCTTAACTATGGCTACACCTTC
CAGTEYLNYGYTF
>TRBJ2-1|.|TRBV19|TRBD2
TGTGCCAGTAGGCCGGGACTAGCGGGGCCAAATGAGCAGTTCTTC
CASRPGLAGPNEQFF
>TRBJ2-5|.|TRBV6-5|.
TGTGCCAGCAGTTTGCAGGGTCTGAAGACCCAGTACTTC
CASSLQGLKTQYF
>TRBJ1-2|.|TRBV5-1|.
TGCGCCAGCAGCCCGCCGGGACAACGCTCTAACTATGGCTACACCTTC
CASSPPGQRSNYGYTF
>TRBJ2-7|.|TRBV28|TRBD2
TGTGCCAGCAGTCCCTTGGGGACTAGCGGCCTCGAGCAGTACTTC
CASSPLGTSGLEQYF
>TRBJ2-1|.|TRBV7-6|TRBD2
TGTGCCAGCAGCACCGAACTAGCGGGAGGGCCCTACAATGAGCAGTTCTTC
CASSTELAGGPYNEQFF
>TRBJ1-5|.|TRBV7-9|TRBD1
TGTGCCAGCAGCTTACAGGGGGCCATCGGACAGCCCCAGCATTTT
CASSLQGAIGQPQHF
>TRBJ1-5|few|TRBV19|.
TGTGCCAGTAGTTCCCAGGGGTTCGGTCAGCCCCAGCATTTT
CASSSQGFGQPQHF
>TRBJ2-7|.|TRBV18|TRBD2
TGTGCCAGCTCTCCTCAGGGGCGGGAGGGCTCCCACGAGCAGTACTTC
CASSPQGREGSHEQYF
>TRBJ2-1|.|TRBV19|TRBD2
TGTGCCAGTAGTATAGTGACTAGCATCAATGAGCAGTTCTTC
CASSIVTSINEQFF
>TRBJ2-3|.|TRBV5-1|.
TGCGCCAGCTCCCCAAAGCGGGCAGATACGCAGTATTTT
CASSPKRADTQYF
>TRBJ1-4|.|TRBV19|TRBD1
TGTGCCAGTAGTATTGATGACAGGGATGAAAAACTGTTTTTT
CASSIDDRDEKLFF
>TRBJ2-7|.|TRBV2|TRBD1
TGTGCCAGCAGGGAACAGGGGAGCTCCTACGAGCAGTACTTC
CASREQGSSYEQYF
>TRBJ2-3|.|TRBV6-6|TRBD2
TGTGCCAGCAGTCCTAGCGGGGGGGCCCGAGGCACAGATACGCAGTATTTT
CASSPSGGARGTDTQYF
>TRBJ1-5|.|TRBV28|TRBD1
TGTGCCAGCAGTTTTCTAGGGACAGGGAGTCGTCAGCCCCAGCATTTT
CASSFLGTGSRQPQHF
>TRBJ1-2|.|TRBV15|.
TGTGCCACCAGCAGAGATCTAACTGGTGGCTACACCTTC
CATSRDLTGGYTF
>TRBJ1-6|.|TRBV5-1|TRBD1
TGCGCCAGCAGCTTGAGACCGGGACAGGAGAATTCACCCCTCCACTTT
CASSLRPGQENSPLHF
>TRBJ2-3|.|TRBV4-1|.
TGCGCCAGCAGCCAATCCTCGGTAGATACGCAGTATTTT
CASSQSSVDTQYF
>TRBJ1-5|.|TRBV28|.
TGTGCCAGCAGTTTGGCCCTCTCAATCCGCAATCAGCCCCAGCATTTT
CASSLALSIRNQPQHF
>TRBJ2-5|.|TRBV7-7|TRBD2
TGTGCTAGCGACGCGGGACTAAACCAAGAGACCCAGTACTTC
CASDAGLNQETQYF
>TRBJ2-2|once|TRBV11-3|.
TGTGCCAGCTTTCCGGGACAAAGACACACCGGGGAGCTGTTTTTT
CASFPGQRHTGELFF
>TRBJ2-7|.|TRBV7-9|.
TGTGCCAGCGAGCGGTGGGACTCCTACGAGCAGTACTTC
CASERWDSYEQYF
>TRBJ2-7|.|TRBV2|TRBD1
TGTGCCAGCAGGGTAAAACCGGGACAGGGGAAATACGAGCAGTACTTC
CASRVKPGQGKYEQYF
>TRBJ1-2|.|TRBV28|TRBD1
TGTGCCAGCAGCGCGGGACAGGGGTATGGCTACACCTTC
CASSAGQGYGYTF
>TRBJ1-6|.|TRBV12-3/TRBV12-4|.
TGTGCCAGCAGTCAAAGGGGGAATTCACCCCTCCACTTT
CASSQRGNSPLHF
>TRBJ2-1|.|TRBV4-2|TRBD2
TGTGCCAGCAGCCAAGATACGAGGACTAGCGGGAGTCTCTTGGTGAGTGAGCAGTTCTTC
CASSQDTRTSGSLLVSEQFF
>TRBJ2-4|.|TRBV6-5|TRBD1
TGTGCCAGCAGTCGCGACAGGGGGCTGGAAAACATTCAGTACTTC
CASSRDRGLENIQYF
>TRBJ2-5|.|TRBV5-5|TRBD2
TGTGCCAGCAGCTTAGCGGGGGAAGGTTTGGAGACCCAGTACTTC
CASSLAGEGLETQYF
>TRBJ1-1|.|TRBV7-9|.
TGTGCCAGCAGCTTAATTCAGAACACTGAAGCTTTCTTT
CASSLIQNTEAFF